This T cell receptor (beta chain) came from a study of technical replicates of blood from several donors. Measured with immunoSEQ multiplex PCR; TCRdb has only the in-frame clones, and not every one. The sample records some 80,000 clones, 92% being singletons. This CDR3 region has 15 residues. Trimming cost V 8 bases and J 4 bases; bases outside gene matches: 10. Germline assignment: CDR1 SGHAT and CDR2 FQNNGV. The TCR comes from a human donor in good health. The sequenced material came from T cells isolated from PBMCs. V usage is TRBV11-2 and J usage is TRBJ2-1; 8 nucleotides align to TRBD2. This CDR3 reads CASFRGGTPYNEQFF. The CDR3 DNA is TGTGCCAGCTTCCGGGGGGGGACACCATACAATGAGCAGTTCTTC.